This T cell receptor (beta chain) came from a study of T cells in Graves' hyperthyroidism and ophthalmopathy. This clonotype came up many times. Regions amplified from RNA transcripts were the TCR beta CDR3 regions. The HTBI primer set drove a first-round RT-PCR of the TCR CDR3. Via MiXCR, TCRdb re-called the multiplex PCR reads, giving one row per CDR3 protein. The sample consists of about 720,000 distinct CDR3 sequences, about a sixth of them appearing once. V lost 3 bases to trimming and J lost 5 bases, with 8 bases between them. Germline CDR1 and CDR2: DFQATT and SNEGSKA (reference sequence). This CDR3 contains 12 residues. On the basis of clinical symptoms, serum thyroxine and TRAb, thyroid ultrasound and orbital computed tomography, diagnoses were made.

The rearrangement joins TRBV20-1 to TRBJ2-1; no clear D gene. This clonotype originated in a man younger than 35 with Graves' hyperthyroidism. Sequenced sample: blood. This CDR3 is CSASRPHNEQFF. DNA for the CDR3: TGCAGTGCTAGTCGGCCGCACAATGAGCAGTTCTTC.